One and the same sample provided the 17 T cell receptor beta chains below, sequenced in a study of blood T cells in healthy people across ages. Sample-barcoded 5' priming and a J-beta primer mix drove a second PCR of roughly 6 to 12 cycles. MiXCR, run by TCRdb on the 5' RACE reads, gives a single entry per CDR3 protein. The sample includes hundreds of thousands of distinct CDR3 sequences, about 34% of them seen just once. What was sequenced was blood. Receptors originate from a woman aged 80 or over in good health.

This clonotype was counted ten times or more. The rearrangement uses TRBV20-1 and TRBJ2-1; tentative D call: TRBD1 (5 bases). Germline V gives CDR1 DFQATT, CDR2 SNEGSKA (reference sequence). The CDR3 runs 15 residues. Trimming pared 6 bases from V and 9 bases from J, leaving 24 bases between. As DNA, the CDR3 is TGCAGTGCAAACTTAGACAGCCAAGCCTTCGGTGAGCAGTTCTTC. Residues: CSANLDSQAFGEQFF.

This clonotype was found many times. The chain couples TRBV5-5 to TRBJ1-2; tentative D call: TRBD1 (5 bases). The CDR3 is 15 amino acids. CDR1 is SGHKS, CDR2 YYEKEE, per germline (reference sequence). The ends were cut back, 1 base at V and 0 bases at J, with 10 bases in the middle. The CDR3 bases are TGTGCCAGCAGCTTGTCCGGAGGGGCTAACTATGGCTACACCTTC. Residues: CASSLSGGANYGYTF.

This clonotype was counted at least ten times. The CDR3 DNA follows: TGTGCCAGCAGTACAGCCGGGACAGGTTTCTCGAAACTGTTTTTT. Amino acid sequence: CASSTAGTGFSKLFF. The chain is built from TRBV6-5 and TRBJ1-4; 8 bases map to TRBD1. CDR1 is MNHEY and CDR2 is SVGAGI in the germline V gene. This CDR3 contains 15 residues. The V gene end was trimmed by 5 bases and the J gene end by 11 bases; junction bases not matched to a gene: 13.

Comment on this clonotype: A much more abundant neighbour one base away suggests this may be a read error. The rearrangement joins TRBV27 to TRBJ2-1; no definite D call. The length of the CDR3 is 11 residues. The V and J ends lost 6 bases and 13 bases respectively, with 13 bases between them. Germline lookup yields CDR1 MNHEY and CDR2 SMNVEV (reference sequence). The CDR3 spells CASSHKETQFF. CDR3 bases: TGTGCCAGCAGCCATAAAGAGACCCAGTTCTTC.

About this clonotype itself: This may be a read error: a much more frequent sequence differs by one nucleotide. The J gene is TRBJ1-2, the V gene TRBV5-5; the D is unclear. The CDR3 is 13 amino acids. Germline CDR1 SGHKS, CDR2 YYEKEE (reference sequence). The CDR3 sequence: CTSSSGRGGGYTF. In nucleotides, the CDR3 is TGTACCAGCAGTTCCGGGCGGGGAGGAGGCTACACCTTC.

The V and J genes are TRBV19 and TRBJ1-1; a weak D match, TRBD1 (5 bases). Germline CDR1 is LNHDA and CDR2 is SQIVND (reference sequence). This CDR3 comprises 17 residues. V was clipped by 7 bases and J by 1 base, with 22 bases between them. The CDR3 loop reads CASTGSGTGGRNTEAFF. The DNA of the CDR3 is TGTGCCAGTACGGGTAGCGGAACAGGTGGGAGGAACACTGAAGCTTTCTTT.

This clonotype was seen at least ten times. The chain links TRBV5-6 to TRBJ2-7; D may correspond to TRBD1 or TRBD2 (5 bases each). Germline loops: CDR1 SGHDT, CDR2 YYEEEE. The CDR3 consists of 13 residues. The V end lost 4 bases, the J end lost 6 bases, and 14 bases lay between the germline ends. The CDR3 DNA sequence: TGTGCCAGCAGCCCGGGGCCCACCCGCGAGCAGTACTTC. As protein: CASSPGPTREQYF.

The count of this clonotype is one. A single base separates this from a much larger clone, so it may be a read error. V is TRBV29-1 and J is TRBJ2-3; tentatively, D is TRBD1 or TRBD2 (5 bases each). The CDR3 is made up of 13 amino acids. Germline-derived CDR1 and CDR2 are SQVTM and ANQGSEA. The CDR3 nucleotides read TGCTGCGTTGAATCGAGGGGAGCAGATACGCAGTATTTT. Amino acid sequence: CCVESRGADTQYF.

This clonotype was picked up a small number of times. This chain joins TRBV20-1 and TRBJ1-2; no reliable D call. The CDR3 extends over 12 amino acids. With 3 bases removed from V and 4 bases from J, the gap between germline ends came to 9 bases. Germline CDR1 reads DFQATT; CDR2 reads SNEGSKA (reference sequence). The CDR3 DNA sequence: TGCAGTGCTAGGTTGCCACCCTATGGCTACACCTTC. Residues: CSARLPPYGYTF.

The J gene is TRBJ2-7, the V gene TRBV10-2; 12 bases line up with TRBD1. There are 16 residues in the CDR3. V lost 4 bases, J lost 3 bases, and 7 bases stayed unmatched. Germline V gene sequence: CDR1 WSHSY, CDR2 SAAADI. Written as DNA, the CDR3 is TGCGCCAGCAGTGGGATAGGGACAGGGGGCAGCTACGAGCAGTACTTC. This sequence encodes CASSGIGTGGSYEQYF.

This clonotype was counted ten times or more. The chain carries TRBV7-6 and TRBJ1-6; D not resolved. This CDR3 has 14 residues. The V end lost 1 base, the J end lost 6 bases, and 7 bases lay between the germline ends. Germline CDR1 is SGHVS and CDR2 is FNYEAQ. This CDR3 reads CASSLDGFNSPLHF. In DNA form, the CDR3 reads TGTGCCAGCAGCTTAGATGGATTTAATTCACCCCTCCACTTT.

This clonotype has a count of ten or more. The CDR3 bases are TGCAGTGCCCGACTAGCGGGGGCCACAGATACGCAGTATTTT. Residues: CSARLAGATDTQYF. The chain recombines TRBV20-1 with TRBJ2-3; 12 nucleotides match TRBD2. The junction had 3 bases not matched to a gene; V was cut back by 6 bases and J by 2 bases. Germline V gene sequence: CDR1 DFQATT, CDR2 SNEGSKA (reference sequence). The CDR3 length is 14 residues.

This clonotype was seen at least ten times. V gene TRBV6-4 combines with J gene TRBJ1-1; TRBD1 matches 10 bases. Germline-derived CDR1 and CDR2 are MRHNA and SNTAGT. V lost 4 bases and J lost 0; bases outside the gene matches: 2. The CDR3 spans 15 residues. CDR3 nucleotide sequence: TGTGCCAGCAGTGCGGACAGGGGGATGAACACTGAAGCTTTCTTT. Translated: CASSADRGMNTEAFF.

This clonotype was counted ten times or more. The CDR3 spells CASSWGQGGNYGYTF. CDR3 coding DNA: TGTGCCAGCAGCTGGGGACAGGGTGGTAACTATGGCTACACCTTC. The rearrangement uses TRBV5-6 and TRBJ1-2, with 9 bases lining up with TRBD1. Trimming cost V 3 bases and J 1 base; bases outside gene matches: 4. Germline loops: CDR1 SGHDT, CDR2 YYEEEE. The CDR3 contains 15 residues.

In its sample, this clonotype was seen a few times. The V gene is TRBV11-2, the J gene TRBJ2-2; D unresolved. The CDR3 is 13 amino acids. The germline CDR1 and CDR2 sequences are SGHAT and FQNNGV. V was trimmed by 4 bases and J by 4 bases, leaving 7 bases between them. CDR3 region: CASSYYPTGELFF. CDR3 nucleotides: TGTGCCAGCAGCTACTACCCCACCGGGGAGCTGTTTTTT. Using reference TRBV11-2 and TRBJ2-2 for the parts outside the CDR3, the full variable domain is EAGVAQSPRYKIIEKRQSVAFWCNPISGHATLYWYQQILGQGPKLLIQFQNNGVVDDSQLPKDRFSAERLKGVDSTLKIQPAKLEDSAVYLCASSYYPTGELFFGEGSRLTVL.

The chain uses TRBV15 and TRBJ2-4; D is unclear. The better agreement between TRBJ2-7 and the DNA end casts doubt on the J call. This CDR3 has 12 residues. Germline values: CDR1 LNHNV, CDR2 YYDKDF (reference sequence). CDR3 sequence: CATSREGNEQYF. CDR3 DNA sequence: TGTGCCACCAGCAGAGAAGGAAACGAGCAGTACTTC.

There are many counts of this clonotype. The rearrangement uses TRBV30 and TRBJ1-2, with 8 bases identical to TRBD1. With V trimmed by 7 bases and J by 4 bases, 8 bases remained unmatched. CDR1 and CDR2 (germline): GTSNPN, SVGIG (reference sequence). The CDR3 extends over 13 amino acids. The CDR3 DNA sequence: TGTGCCTTGACCAGGGGGCAGGGCTATGGCTACACCTTC. It yields the protein CALTRGQGYGYTF.